The 26 T cell receptor beta chains below all came from one sample that was sequenced in a study of cytomegalovirus exposure and HLA in healthy donors. With 60 Vbeta and 13 Jbeta primers, the PCR was carried out. Here immunoSEQ multiplex PCR was the method, and the copy in TCRdb shows in-frame clones only, minus some. The sample yields approximately 240,000 clones, around 89% seen once. The source material was PBMCs. All receptors come from a woman aged 18-30 years in good health and CMV-seronegative.

The chain carries TRBV28 and TRBJ1-1; D is perhaps TRBD1 (5 bases). The CDR3 is 13 residues long. V shed 6 bases and J shed 2 bases, with 10 bases lying between them. Germline CDR1 reads MDHEN; CDR2 reads SYDVKM. This CDR3 is CASRLQVNTEAFF. The CDR3 DNA follows: TGTGCCAGCAGGTTACAGGTAAACACTGAAGCTTTCTTT.

This chain links TRBV5-5 with TRBJ1-6; 11 bases align to TRBD1. CDR1 is SGHKS, CDR2 YYEKEE, per germline (reference sequence). Losses at the gene ends were 7 bases for V and 10 bases for J; bases not matched to a gene: 13. The CDR3 totals 16 residues. CDR3 amino acids: CASAVWTGGIGSPLHF. The CDR3 coding sequence is TGTGCCAGCGCTGTGTGGACAGGGGGCATCGGCTCACCCCTCCACTTT.

V usage is TRBV5-4 and J usage is TRBJ2-3; 8 bases are shared with TRBD2. This CDR3 is built from 19 residues. Trimming took 3 bases from V and 6 from J; bases not matched to a gene: 21. The germline gives CDR1 SGHNT, CDR2 YYREEE (reference sequence). DNA of the CDR3: TGTGCCAGCAGCTCCACATACCAAAGCGGGGGCCGTGCAGGGGATACGCAGTATTTT. It is translated as CASSSTYQSGGRAGDTQYF.

This clone was found once. The chain uses TRBV4-2 and TRBJ2-6; TRBD2 agrees at 14 bases. Germline CDR1 is LGHNA and CDR2 is YNFKEQ. This CDR3 is 18 amino acids long. Unmatched junction bases numbered 5, after V lost 6 bases and J lost 1 base. Here the CDR3 DNA reads TGTGCCAGCAGTGATAGACTAGCGGGAGGGTCTGGGGCCAACGTCCTGACTTTC. Translating gives CASSDRLAGGSGANVLTF.

This chain links TRBV6-6 with TRBJ2-7; TRBD2 is a possible D gene (5 bases). The V end was cut by 6 bases, the J end by 4 bases, with 10 bases between. The CDR3 is made up of 12 amino acids. Germline V CDR1 and CDR2: MNHNY, SVGAGI (reference sequence). CDR3 sequence (DNA): TGTGCCAGCAGCCCCGGGGATTACGAGCAGTACTTC. Protein sequence: CASSPGDYEQYF.

The count of this clone is one. The chain combines TRBV5-4 with TRBJ1-3, with D uncertain. Germline V gives CDR1 SGHNT, CDR2 YYREEE (reference sequence). This CDR3 spans 15 amino acids. The V gene lost 4 bases and the J gene lost 1 base, with 12 bases spanning the gap. CDR3 in amino acids: CASSLGRKSGNTIYF. As DNA, the CDR3 is TGTGCCAGCAGCCTCGGCAGGAAATCTGGAAACACCATATATTTT.

The chain couples TRBV5-4 to TRBJ2-3, with 14 bases fitting TRBD2. CDR1 and CDR2 (germline): SGHNT, YYREEE (reference sequence). The CDR3 is 18 amino acids. After removal of 4 bases from V and 6 bases from J, the junction contained 13 bases not matched to a gene. Here the CDR3 reads CASSPRLAGGKGMDTQYF. The CDR3 DNA reads as TGTGCCAGCAGCCCCCGACTAGCGGGGGGGAAAGGGATGGATACGCAGTATTTT.

The chain has TRBV7-6 and TRBJ2-3; 7 positions agree with TRBD2. Germline V gene sequence: CDR1 SGHVS, CDR2 FNYEAQ. Unmatched junction bases numbered 5, after V lost 5 bases and J lost 0 bases. The CDR3 spans 15 residues. The CDR3 is CASSQSGASTDTQYF. The DNA of the CDR3 is TGTGCCAGCAGCCAGAGCGGGGCCAGCACAGATACGCAGTATTTT.

The chain combines TRBV2 with TRBJ1-6; tentative D call: TRBD1 (5 bases). The CDR3 has 11 residues. Trimming pared 6 bases from V and 10 bases from J, leaving 7 bases between. Germline assignment: CDR1 SNHLY and CDR2 FYNNEI. The CDR3 loop is CASRQGSPLHF. The CDR3 DNA reads TGTGCCAGCAGGCAGGGATCACCCCTCCACTTT. The full variable domain, rest sourced from reference TRBV2 and TRBJ1-6, is EPEVTQTPSHQVTQMGQEVILRCVPISNHLYFYWYRQILGQKVEFLVSFYNNEISEKSEIFDDQFSVERPDGSNFTLKIRSTKLEDSAMYFCASRQGSPLHFGNGTRLTVT.

The chain links TRBV27 to TRBJ1-2; 10 bases are shared with TRBD1. The CDR3 is 16 amino acids. Trimming took 5 bases from V and 4 from J; bases not matched to a gene: 10. Germline V gene lookup returns CDR1 MNHEY and CDR2 SMNVEV (reference sequence). CDR3 amino acids: CASSPWTGGMVYGYTF. CDR3 sequence (DNA): TGTGCCAGCAGTCCATGGACAGGGGGGATGGTCTATGGCTACACCTTC.

The V call is TRBV27, the J call TRBJ2-7; 11 nucleotides align to TRBD1. The CDR3 is 15 residues long. CDR1 and CDR2 (germline): MNHEY, SMNVEV (reference sequence). Losses at the gene ends were 6 bases for V and 0 bases for J; bases not matched to a gene: 4. The CDR3 bases are TGTGCCAGCAGGGACAGGGGGCTCCCCTCCTACGAGCAGTACTTC. Translated, it gives CASRDRGLPSYEQYF.

The chain employs TRBV2 and TRBJ2-2, with TRBD2 matching over 8 bases. The germline gives CDR1 SNHLY, CDR2 FYNNEI. The CDR3 is 15 amino acids. With 7 bases clipped from V and 1 base from J, the junction kept 5 bases outside the gene matches. Here the CDR3 DNA reads TGTGCCAGCAAAGCTACTAGCGGGAACACCGGGGAGCTGTTTTTT. Encoded protein: CASKATSGNTGELFF.

Turning to this clone: An end of the junction does not agree with germline; a read error may underlie this. This sequence joins TRBV7-9 and TRBJ1-1; D remains unclear. Germline CDR1 and CDR2: SEHNR and FQNEAQ (reference sequence). This CDR3 comprises 12 residues. This chain's CDR3 is CSSSWEVGEAFF. The CDR3 DNA reads TGTTCCAGCAGCTGGGAGGTGGGTGAAGCTTTCTTT.

The J gene is TRBJ2-7, the V gene TRBV15; D possibly corresponds to TRBD2 (6 bases). The CDR3 extends over 13 amino acids. Trimming left V 3 bases short and J 4 bases short, with 10 bases between. Per the germline V gene, CDR1 is LNHNV and CDR2 is YYDKDF (reference sequence). The CDR3 sequence is CATSRGLAYEQYF. CDR3 nucleotide sequence: TGTGCCACCAGCAGGGGACTTGCGTACGAGCAGTACTTC.

V gene TRBV7-8 combines with J gene TRBJ1-1; D uncertain. The CDR3 runs 13 residues. Trimming took off 7 bases at V and 0 bases at J, with 9 bases between the two ends. Germline V gives CDR1 SGHVS, CDR2 FQNEAQ. CDR3 bases: TGTGCCAGCACGAGGCGGGTGAACACTGAAGCTTTCTTT. Translated: CASTRRVNTEAFF.

The genes are TRBV5-4 and TRBJ1-1, with D tentatively TRBD1 (6 bases). V dropped 3 bases and J dropped 3 bases, with 15 bases sitting between them. Germline CDR1 and CDR2: SGHNT and YYREEE (reference sequence). The CDR3 is 15 residues long. For the CDR3, the DNA is TGTGCCAGCAGCTCCTTACAGGGTGGGTACACTGAAGCTTTCTTT. This gives the protein CASSSLQGGYTEAFF. Based on the CDR3 plus reference TRBV5-4 and TRBJ1-1, the full variable domain is ETGVTQSPTHLIKTRGQQVTLRCSSQSGHNTVSWYQQALGQGPQFIFQYYREEENGRGNFPPRFSGLQFPNYSSELNVNALELDDSALYLCASSSLQGGYTEAFFGQGTRLTVV.

This chain uses TRBV29-1 with TRBJ2-3; TRBD2 aligns across 9 bases. The CDR3 contains 14 residues. The junction had 9 bases not matched to a gene; V was cut back by 8 bases and J by 3 bases. Germline CDR1 and CDR2: SQVTM and ANQGSEA. The CDR3 region has the DNA TGCAGCACCTGGACTAGCGACGGGACAGATACGCAGTATTTT. Translated, it gives CSTWTSDGTDTQYF.

V is TRBV5-1 and J is TRBJ1-1, with D perhaps matching TRBD1 (6 bases). V gave up 1 base and J gave up 4 bases, with 14 bases separating them. The germline CDR1 and CDR2 sequences are SGHRS and YFSETQ. This CDR3 spans 15 amino acids. The CDR3 region is CASSLRGGAGTEAFF. Written as DNA, the CDR3 is TGCGCCAGCAGCTTGAGGGGGGGAGCCGGCACTGAAGCTTTCTTT.

This chain joins TRBV27 and TRBJ1-1; tentative D call: TRBD1 (5 bases). CDR1 is MNHEY and CDR2 is SMNVEV in the germline V gene (reference sequence). The CDR3 has 14 residues. Deletions cut 6 bases from V and 1 base from J, with 12 bases between. The chain's CDR3 is CASRSPGGNTEAFF. CDR3 coding DNA: TGTGCCAGCAGGTCTCCGGGGGGGAACACTGAAGCTTTCTTT.

This chain joins TRBV7-2 and TRBJ1-3; D is unresolved. The CDR3 totals 19 residues. Germline values: CDR1 SGHTA, CDR2 FQGNSA. Trimming took 1 base from V and 0 from J, leaving 19 bases between them. The CDR3 region is CASSLGVMRSGRSGNTIYF. The CDR3 region has the DNA TGTGCCAGCAGCTTAGGGGTTATGAGGAGCGGTCGCTCTGGAAACACCATATATTTT.

This chain connects TRBV11-2 to TRBJ2-7; unclear D gene. CDR3 length equals 16 residues. Germline values: CDR1 SGHAT, CDR2 FQNNGV. V shed 2 bases and J shed 0 bases, with 14 bases lying between them. In DNA form, the CDR3 reads TGTGCCAGCAGCTTAAGCCGCGCTGTTCGCTCCTACGAGCAGTACTTC. Amino acid sequence: CASSLSRAVRSYEQYF.

This chain links TRBV11-2 with TRBJ1-1, with 8 bases aligning to TRBD1. Germline CDR1 reads SGHAT; CDR2 reads FQNNGV. The V segment lost 9 bases and the J segment 0 bases; nucleotides outside the gene matches: 12. The CDR3 loop spans 16 amino acids. In nucleotides, the CDR3 is TGTGCCAGTAAATCAGGGGGCTATGGTATGAACACTGAAGCTTTCTTT. This encodes CASKSGGYGMNTEAFF.

This clone was seen once. CDR3: CASSLGGGADTIYF. Here the CDR3 DNA reads TGTGCCAGCAGCTTAGGAGGGGGCGCGGACACCATATATTTT. The chain is built from TRBV7-2 and TRBJ1-3, with 7 bases that match TRBD1. The germline CDR1 and CDR2 sequences are SGHTA and FQGNSA. V was pared by 1 base and J by 8 bases, with 5 bases of the junction left unmatched. The CDR3 is 14 amino acids.

The chain carries TRBV2 and TRBJ2-1; TRBD1 matches 7 bases. With 5 bases clipped from V and 8 bases from J, the junction kept 3 bases outside the gene matches. Germline loops: CDR1 SNHLY, CDR2 FYNNEI. The CDR3 covers 12 residues. The DNA of the CDR3 is TGTGCCAGCAGTCGAGACAGGGATGAGCAGTTCTTC. Amino acids: CASSRDRDEQFF.

The chain uses TRBV27 and TRBJ2-1, with D perhaps matching TRBD1 (6 bases). The CDR3 totals 16 residues. CDR1 is MNHEY and CDR2 is SMNVEV in the germline V gene (reference sequence). V dropped 3 bases and J dropped 1 base, with 13 bases sitting between them. The CDR3 loop is CASSFLQGPSYNEQFF. The CDR3 DNA is TGTGCCAGCAGTTTCCTACAGGGACCATCCTACAATGAGCAGTTCTTC.

This clone was counted between two and nine times. V gene TRBV11-3 combines with J gene TRBJ2-5, with D perhaps TRBD2 (5 bases). Trimming removed 6 bases from V and 5 bases from J, with 16 bases in between. This CDR3 contains 14 residues. CDR1 and CDR2 from the germline V gene are SGHNT and YENEEA. The CDR3 loop is CASSRGQEMETQYF. For the CDR3, the DNA is TGTGCCAGCAGTAGAGGGCAGGAGATGGAGACCCAGTACTTC.